The 26 T cell receptor beta chains below were found in one sample sequenced in a study of chemoradiotherapy in HPV16-positive cancers. The repertoire was sequenced with immunoSEQ multiplex PCR; TCRdb's copy has only in-frame clones and lacks some. The sample holds about 9,700 clones, roughly nine tenths seen once. Specimen: blood, collected from a patient who underwent chemoradiotherapy. The origin of the receptors is a human donor with HPV-associated anogenital cancer.

This clone was detected a few times. CDR3 DNA sequence: TGTGCCAGCAGCACCCCCCTAGCGGGGGACTACAATGAGCAGTTCTTC. This encodes CASSTPLAGDYNEQFF. The V call is TRBV6-6, the J call TRBJ2-1, with 10 bases lining up with TRBD2. The CDR3 loop spans 16 amino acids. CDR1 is MNHNY, CDR2 SVGAGI, per germline (reference sequence). The J segment lost 3 bases and the V segment lost 6 bases, leaving 8 bases of the junction unmatched.

This clone was seen a single time. The chain combines TRBV11-3 with TRBJ2-2; 9 bases fit TRBD2. The CDR3 runs to 16 residues. Unmatched junction bases numbered 12, after V lost 7 bases and J lost 6 bases. In germline, CDR1 is SGHNT, CDR2 YENEEA. The DNA for the CDR3 is TGTGCCAGCATCCCCGAACTAGCGGGCTTAGCCGGGGAGCTGTTTTTT. Its protein is CASIPELAGLAGELFF.

This chain uses TRBV5-6 with TRBJ2-7; a weak D match, TRBD2 (6 bases). CDR1 and CDR2 from the germline V gene are SGHDT and YYEEEE. Between the trimmed V and J ends, which lost 4 bases and 6 bases, there was a span of 14 bases. This CDR3 spans 13 amino acids. CDR3 sequence reads: CASSRSGSPEQYF. CDR3 nucleotides: TGTGCCAGCAGCCGTAGCGGTAGCCCCGAGCAGTACTTC.

This chain joins TRBV6-1 and TRBJ2-1; unclear D gene. The V and J ends lost 8 bases and 0 bases respectively, with 11 bases between them. There are 14 residues in the CDR3. Germline V gene data show CDR1 as MNHNS and CDR2 as SASEGT. CDR3 coding DNA: TGTGCCAGCCAACCGGGTAACTCCTACAATGAGCAGTTCTTC. This encodes CASQPGNSYNEQFF.

This chain connects TRBV5-4 to TRBJ2-1; no reliable D call. Trimming removed 0 bases from V and 9 bases from J, with 10 bases in between. This CDR3 has 13 amino acids. CDR1 and CDR2 from the germline V gene are SGHNT and YYREEE (reference sequence). CDR3 loop: CASSLVADPEQFF. The DNA of the CDR3 is TGTGCCAGCAGCTTGGTAGCCGATCCTGAGCAGTTCTTC.

The V and J genes are TRBV6-6 and TRBJ2-3; D remains unclear. CDR3 length: 12 residues. The ends were cut back, 4 bases at V and 2 bases at J, with 4 bases in the middle. Germline loops: CDR1 MNHNY, CDR2 SVGAGI (reference sequence). The CDR3 DNA sequence: TGTGCCAGCAGTTCCTACACAGATACGCAGTATTTT. It translates to CASSSYTDTQYF.

The CDR3 protein is CASRSEARDSGCYEQYV. CDR3 in DNA: TGTGCAAGTCGCTCAGAAGCCCGGGACAGTGGGTGTTACGAGCAGTACGTC. V gene TRBV12-2 combines with J gene TRBJ2-7; the table's D gene call, TRBD1, was not cross checked with the DNA. TRBV12-2 is flagged as a pseudogene. The length of the CDR3 is 17 residues.

The chain recombines TRBV4-2 with TRBJ2-3; 11 positions agree with TRBD2. Losses at the gene ends were 4 bases for V and 2 bases for J; bases not matched to a gene: 14. The germline V gene encodes CDR1 LGHNA and CDR2 YNFKEQ. CDR3 size: 19 residues. The CDR3: CASSPSPTRLAGPTDTQYF. The CDR3 DNA is TGTGCCAGCAGCCCTAGCCCAACACGACTAGCGGGGCCCACAGATACGCAGTATTTT.

V gene TRBV9 combines with J gene TRBJ1-3, with D possibly TRBD1 on 5 matching bases. The CDR3 loop spans 14 amino acids. Germline-derived CDR1 and CDR2 are SGDLS and YYNGEE. Trimming took off 4 bases at V and 4 bases at J, with 12 bases between the two ends. The CDR3 nucleotides read TGTGCCAGCAGCCCAATGGGGGACGGAAACACCATATATTTT. This codes for CASSPMGDGNTIYF. Variable domain in full (rest from reference TRBV9 and TRBJ1-3): DSGVTQTPKHLITATGQRVTLRCSPRSGDLSVYWYQQSLDQGLQFLIQYYNGEERAKGNILERFSAQQFPDLHSELNLSSLELGDSALYFCASSPMGDGNTIYFGEGSWLTVV.

The table lists this clone with a count of one. This sequence joins TRBV5-8 and TRBJ2-1; 11 nucleotides line up with TRBD2. V was clipped by 3 bases and J by 9 bases; unmatched bases: 11. The CDR3 spans 16 residues. The germline V gene encodes CDR1 SGHTS and CDR2 YDEGEE. Here the CDR3 reads CASSSPIAGGRGEQFF. CDR3 nucleotides: TGTGCCAGCAGCTCCCCCATAGCGGGGGGGCGTGGTGAGCAGTTCTTC.

J is TRBJ1-1 and V is TRBV7-9, with D maybe TRBD1 (5 bases). With 0 bases removed from V and 1 base from J, the gap between germline ends came to 6 bases. The CDR3 sequence is 14 residues long. The germline V gene encodes CDR1 SEHNR and CDR2 FQNEAQ (reference sequence). The CDR3 DNA follows: TGTGCCAGCAGCTTAGCTGGGACGAACACTGAAGCTTTCTTT. It yields the protein CASSLAGTNTEAFF.

This clone was seen a single time. An end of the junction differs from the germline gene, which may be a read error. V usage is TRBV5-1 and J usage is TRBJ2-5; TRBD1 aligns across 7 bases. The J call is uncertain, as TRBJ2-7 better fits the DNA end. Germline CDR1 is SGHRS and CDR2 is YFSETQ. This CDR3 contains 15 residues. The CDR3 here is CASSSPGQGVYEQYF. For the CDR3, the DNA is TGTGCCAGCAGCTCCCCGGGGCAGGGGGTATACGAGCAGTACTTC.

V and J are TRBV6-1 and TRBJ2-7; the D is unclear. Germline V gives CDR1 MNHNS, CDR2 SASEGT. V lost 6 bases to trimming and J lost 4 bases, with 10 bases between them. The CDR3 runs to 12 residues. In nucleotides, the CDR3 is TGTGCCAGCAGCGGGCTGAGATACGAGCAGTACGTC. This translates into CASSGLRYEQYV.

The V gene is TRBV5-1, the J gene TRBJ2-5; 8 bases agree with TRBD2. The length of the CDR3 is 19 residues. Trimming removed 1 base from V and 1 base from J; junction bases left unmatched: 15. CDR1 and CDR2 (germline): SGHRS, YFSETQ. CDR3 region: CASSLPTPSGGGLQETQYF. The CDR3 DNA reads as TGCGCCAGCAGCTTGCCTACCCCTTCGGGGGGGGGACTCCAAGAGACCCAGTACTTC. Full variable domain (remainder filled in from reference TRBV5-1 and TRBJ2-5): KAGVTQTPRYLIKTRGQQVTLSCSPISGHRSVSWYQQTPGQGLQFLFEYFSETQRNKGNFPGRFSGRQFSNSRSEMNVSTLELGDSALYLCASSLPTPSGGGLQETQYFGPGTRLLVL.

The gene calls are TRBV14 and TRBJ1-2; TRBD1 is a possible D gene (5 bases). V was clipped by 4 bases and J by 6 bases, with 12 bases between them. In germline, CDR1 is SGHDN, CDR2 FVKESK. The CDR3 runs to 13 residues. In DNA, the CDR3 is TGTGCCAGCAGCCCCCGGACAATGGATGGCTACACCTTC. Translation gives CASSPRTMDGYTF.

This clone was detected only a few times. This sequence joins TRBV6-1 and TRBJ1-5; D unresolved. CDR3 size: 11 residues. Germline V gene data show CDR1 as MNHNS and CDR2 as SASEGT. Trimming cost V 8 bases and J 6 bases, with 8 bases left between them. CDR3 nucleotides: TGTGCCAGCGGTACGGGTCAGCCCCAGCATTTT. Its translation is CASGTGQPQHF.

This chain links TRBV11-3 with TRBJ2-7, with a weak D call TRBD1 (6 bases). Germline V lookup: CDR1 SGHNT, CDR2 YENEEA. The CDR3 has 15 residues. The V gene lost 3 bases and the J gene lost 5 bases, with 17 bases spanning the gap. The CDR3 DNA follows: TGTGCCAGCAGCTTGGGCCGGGGCAGGGGCCACGAGCAGTACTTC. Translated: CASSLGRGRGHEQYF.

The chain has TRBV6-5 and TRBJ1-4; D is possibly TRBD1 (5 bases). This CDR3 is 14 amino acids long. The germline V gene encodes CDR1 MNHEY and CDR2 SVGAGI. V was shortened by 6 bases and J by 5 bases, with 13 bases between the two germline ends. In DNA form, the CDR3 reads TGTGCCAGCAGCTACGGGGGAGTCAATGAAAAACTGTTTTTT. Translated: CASSYGGVNEKLFF.

The gene calls are TRBV5-1 and TRBJ1-2, with 9 bases lining up with TRBD1. Germline-derived CDR1 and CDR2 are SGHRS and YFSETQ. J lost 4 bases, V lost 4 bases, and 8 bases had no gene match. The CDR3 loop spans 15 amino acids. The CDR3 bases are TGCGCCAGCAGCGCACAGGGGGCGCTTGGCTATGGCTACACCTTC. Its protein product is CASSAQGALGYGYTF.

V gene TRBV29-1 combines with J gene TRBJ1-2; D perhaps matches TRBD1 (5 bases). The CDR3 sequence is 11 residues long. Germline CDR1 is SQVTM and CDR2 is ANQGSEA. CDR3 amino acids: CITGGDYGYTF. As DNA, the CDR3 is TGCATTACTGGGGGAGACTATGGCTACACCTTC.

The J gene is TRBJ2-7, the V gene TRBV7-2; D ambiguous. Trimming shortened V by 4 bases and J by 3 bases, and 19 bases separated the two germline ends. The CDR3 runs 16 residues. The germline gives CDR1 SGHTA, CDR2 FQGNSA. The CDR3 spells CASSSFVRSSLYEQYF. In nucleotides, the CDR3 is TGTGCCAGCAGCTCTTTCGTAAGGTCAAGCCTCTACGAGCAGTACTTC. The full variable domain, its missing parts supplied by reference TRBV7-2 and TRBJ2-7, is GAGVSQSPSNKVTEKGKDVELRCDPISGHTALYWYRQSLGQGLEFLIYFQGNSAPDKSGLPSDRFSAERTGGSVSTLTIQRTQQEDSAVYLCASSSFVRSSLYEQYFGPGTRLTVT.

The gene calls are TRBV7-8 and TRBJ2-1; D gene unclear. The CDR3 extends over 16 amino acids. The V and J ends lost 4 bases and 0 bases respectively, with 13 bases between them. CDR1 SGHVS and CDR2 FQNEAQ come from the germline V gene. As DNA, the CDR3 is TGTGCCAGCAGCTCCAATAGCCTTAGCTCCTACAATGAGCAGTTCTTC. Its protein product is CASSSNSLSSYNEQFF.

V and J are TRBV2 and TRBJ1-1; no clear D. There are 13 residues in the CDR3. V was shortened by 3 bases and J by 0 bases, with 5 bases between the two germline ends. The V gene's germline CDR1 is SNHLY and CDR2 FYNNEI. CDR3 nucleotide sequence: TGTGCCAGCAGTGAGGGGTTGAACACTGAAGCTTTCTTT. This gives the protein CASSEGLNTEAFF.

The chain is built from TRBV19 and TRBJ2-3; D possibly corresponds to TRBD1 (6 bases). This CDR3 has 15 residues. Germline V lookup: CDR1 LNHDA, CDR2 SQIVND (reference sequence). The ends were cut back, 0 bases at V and 6 bases at J, with 13 bases in the middle. The CDR3 protein is CASSIEGGVFDTQYF. Here the CDR3 DNA reads TGTGCCAGTAGTATAGAAGGGGGTGTGTTTGATACGCAGTATTTT.

V gene TRBV6-1 combines with J gene TRBJ1-6; unclear D gene. The V end was cut by 4 bases, the J end by 15 bases, with 10 bases between. The length of the CDR3 is 11 residues. In germline, CDR1 is MNHNS, CDR2 SASEGT. CDR3 protein: CASSVGLLLHF. CDR3 DNA sequence: TGTGCCAGCAGTGTTGGCCTTCTCCTCCACTTT.

The chain recombines TRBV27 with TRBJ2-4, with a possible D match to TRBD1 (5 bases). V dropped 0 bases and J dropped 1 base, with 7 bases sitting between them. The germline gives CDR1 MNHEY, CDR2 SMNVEV (reference sequence). There are 15 residues in the CDR3. The chain's CDR3 is CASSLSAGAKNIQYF. The DNA of the CDR3 is TGTGCCAGCAGTTTATCGGCAGGGGCCAAAAACATTCAGTACTTC.